A single T cell receptor beta chain is shown here with its context. This clone came up once. There is no known antigen for this receptor. Base-call qualities are not available, and no considerably larger clone is one nucleotide away. These data come from a study of PD-L1 blockade in urothelial cancer (dated by TCRdb to between 2016 and 2019). With regard to the full study: Therapy was started at some point between 2014 and 2016 for all patients, and atezolizumab 1,200 mg was administered intravenously every 3 weeks. About 90% of the roughly 29 patients were males with bladder-origin urothelial cancer, and about 65% of the roughly 30 reported a prior smoking history. An ECOG performance status of 0 or 1 was recorded for the patients, and 0 to 3 prior chemotherapy regimens had been received by the patients. Blood samples were analyzed 3 weeks after the start of treatment (second dose) and 6 weeks after the start of treatment. Blood samples yielded a median of 141,255 T cells and more than 75,000 unique TCRs, with median clonality about 0.08. Somatic, immune and clinical correlates of response to PD-L1 blockade with atezolizumab in urothelial cancer were the focus of an exploratory multi-omic analysis. TCR sequencing covered pretreatment tumor samples and matched, serially collected peripheral blood taken before and after atezolizumab treatment. Durable clinical benefit was defined as a progression-free survival longer than 6 months, and TCR features were additionally tested against progression-free survival and overall survival. Whole exome sequencing and RNA sequencing of pretreatment tumors were performed alongside TCR sequencing in the same patients. Durable clinical benefit was achieved by nine patients but not by the remaining 20. Pretreatment blood TCR-seq was available for twenty-nine patients, at least one posttreatment blood collection was obtained for about 24 patients, and tumor TCR-seq was available for about 24 patients.

Taken from cysteine to phenylalanine, the CDR3 has 14 residues. Only the CDR3 portion is preserved as DNA: 42 bases, with reading frame beginning at the first base. The germline V gene (reference sequence) gives CDR1 as GTSNPN and CDR2 as SVGIG. Trimming takes 0 bases off V and 6 bases off J; junction bases not matched to a gene: 5. Synthetic TCR analog templates were spiked into each PCR so that absolute template abundance could be estimated from read counts. The immunoSEQ assay used bias-controlled V and J gene primers to amplify TCRbeta CDR3 regions from genomic DNA. Rearranged TCRbeta segments were sequenced at approximately 20X coverage. Per the authors' processing: Clustering was used to correct sequencing errors, and CDR3s were annotated against IMGT so that V, D and J genes could be assigned. Only productive TCRbeta rearrangements were used in downstream analyses, excluding out-of-frame or stop-codon sequences. Clonality was calculated as one minus the Shannon entropy normalized by the log of the number of unique productive sequences. Clones differing between time points or between blood and tumor were identified by Fisher's exact test with Benjamini-Hochberg correction at adjusted p below 0.01. TCRdb retrieved this table from immuneACCESS and kept in-frame rearrangements only. Not all clones are present; in checked studies, unresolved V genes account for under half, and no reason is known for the remainder. V and J calls and clone size are given by that table; D and trimming were obtained from the DNA. The sample table contains 35,000 to 55,000 clones; only one count was recorded for 82% of them. In total, the top ten clones hold less than 3.5% of the sample.

Broader findings and caveats from the paper: Greater expansion of tumor-associated TCR clones in peripheral blood 3 weeks after the start of treatment was observed in patients with durable benefit (n of about 20, p = 0.022). Because of the small sample size (n = 29) and the many exploratory analyses performed, the results are intended to be regarded as hypothesis-generating. Improved progression-free and overall survival was associated with having pretreatment peripheral blood TCR clonality below the median.

The cohort comprised 30 or so patients with locally advanced or metastatic urothelial carcinoma treated at Memorial Sloan Kettering on a trial protocol. Peripheral blood mononuclear cells were collected pretreatment and during treatment, with between 1 and 8 total time points per patient. The Qiagen DNeasy Blood extraction kit was used to purify genomic DNA from total PBMCs and from tumor samples. Collected pretreatment and during treatment, PBMCs were isolated and stored as previously described. The chain is encoded by TRBV30 joined to TRBJ2-7, and 10 junctional nucleotides match TRBD2. The material sequenced was PBMCs, taken around atezolizumab (anti-PD-L1) treatment. The TCR was taken from a man in his 70s with urothelial cancer. The DNA reads as follows: TGTGCCTGGAGTGTAGCGGGGGGGTTCGGCGAGCAGTACTTC. Its protein product is CAWSVAGGFGEQYF. Full variable domain (CDR3 extended with the reference TRBV30 and TRBJ2-7 proteins): SQTIHQWPATLVQPVGSPLSLECTVEGTSNPNLYWYRQAAGRGLQLLFYSVGIGQISSEVPQNLSASRPQDRQFILSSKKLLLSDSGFYLCAWSVAGGFGEQYFGPGTRLTVT.